Listed here are 30 T cell receptor beta chains from one sample, sequenced in a study of blood T cells in healthy people across ages. The authors ran a second PCR of about 6 to 11 cycles using a sample-barcoded 5' primer and a J-beta primer mix. TCRdb re-called the 5' RACE reads through MiXCR, storing one row per CDR3 protein. The sample lists 600,000 or so distinct CDR3 sequences, about 30% occurring once. Specimen: blood. The receptor set was obtained from a woman of 80 years or more in good health.

This clonotype was seen repeatedly, ten times or more. The chain combines TRBV7-2 with TRBJ2-3; D uncertain. This CDR3 spans 12 amino acids. Trimming took off 5 bases at V and 3 bases at J, with 6 bases between the two ends. CDR1 is SGHTA, CDR2 FQGNSA, per germline. The CDR3 sequence: CASSISTDTQYF. The CDR3 DNA reads as TGTGCCAGCAGCATATCGACAGATACGCAGTATTTT.

This clonotype showed up many times. The chain carries TRBV5-1 and TRBJ1-1; 8 nucleotides align to TRBD1. The CDR3 runs to 15 residues. The V gene end was trimmed by 1 base and the J gene end by 2 bases; junction bases not matched to a gene: 4. Germline CDR1 reads SGHRS; CDR2 reads YFSETQ. CDR3 in DNA: TGCGCCAGCAGCTTGCGGCAGGGGGCAAACACTGAAGCTTTCTTT. Residues: CASSLRQGANTEAFF.

This clonotype has a count of ten or more. The rearrangement joins TRBV29-1 to TRBJ2-6; the D is unclear. This CDR3 is 13 amino acids long. The germline gives CDR1 SQVTM, CDR2 ANQGSEA. V was pared by 4 bases and J by 0 bases, with 4 bases between. CDR3 region: CSVGDSGANVLTF. The CDR3 coding sequence is TGCAGCGTTGGTGACTCTGGGGCCAACGTCCTGACTTTC.

This clonotype was observed a few times. The chain combines TRBV24-1 with TRBJ2-2, with D perhaps TRBD2 (5 bases). CDR1 is KGHDR, CDR2 SFDVKD, per germline. V lost 8 bases and J lost 3, with 15 bases in between. The CDR3 runs to 15 residues. The CDR3 bases are TGTGCCACCACCACAACCCGGGGAGACACCGGGGAGCTGTTTTTT. This sequence encodes CATTTTRGDTGELFF.

This clonotype was observed at least ten times. The chain couples TRBV5-1 to TRBJ2-5; 8 bases are shared with TRBD2. J gave up 4 bases and V 4 bases, and 9 bases lay outside the gene matches. The V gene's germline CDR1 is SGHRS and CDR2 YFSETQ. This CDR3 comprises 15 residues. The CDR3 region has the DNA TGCGCCAGCAGCGTTGGAACCGGGGGGGGAGAGACCCAGTACTTC. Residues: CASSVGTGGGETQYF.

This chain links TRBV5-6 with TRBJ1-1, with TRBD1 identical over 9 bases. V shed 5 bases and J 4 bases; nucleotides not matched to a gene: 3. CDR1 and CDR2 from the germline V gene are SGHDT and YYEEEE. The CDR3 is 13 amino acids. CDR3 amino acids: CASRRQGVTEAFF. CDR3 nucleotide sequence: TGTGCCAGCAGAAGACAGGGGGTCACTGAAGCTTTCTTT.

At least ten counts were recorded for this clonotype. This may be a read error: a much more frequent sequence differs by one nucleotide. The V gene is TRBV5-1, the J gene TRBJ2-3; D ambiguous. Per the germline V gene, CDR1 is SGHRS and CDR2 is YFSETQ. This CDR3 is built from 16 residues. The CDR3 loop is CSSSLGLGLHTDTQYF. CDR3 DNA: TGCTCCAGCAGCTTGGGTCTCGGGCTCCACACAGATACGCAGTATTTT.

This clonotype was observed at least ten times. V gene TRBV9 combines with J gene TRBJ1-2; D call uncertain. The germline V gene encodes CDR1 SGDLS and CDR2 YYNGEE. The length of the CDR3 is 14 residues. The V end lost 0 bases, the J end lost 12 bases, and 18 bases lay between the germline ends. The CDR3 nucleotides read TGTGCCAGCAGCGTAGACGGAGCCTCCTTCGGGCACACCTTC. This gives the protein CASSVDGASFGHTF.

This clonotype was seen only a few times. The chain has TRBV9 and TRBJ1-4, with 7 bases matching TRBD1. This CDR3 comprises 15 residues. CDR1 is SGDLS and CDR2 is YYNGEE in the germline V gene. V was pared by 3 bases and J by 5 bases, with 7 bases of the junction left unmatched. The CDR3: CASSGSTGINEKLFF. CDR3 bases: TGTGCCAGCAGCGGGTCGACAGGGATAAATGAAAAACTGTTTTTT.

This clonotype was counted at least ten times. This rearrangement joins TRBV3-1 to TRBJ2-1, with 14 bases that match TRBD2. The CDR3 has 16 amino acids. Germline V lookup: CDR1 LGHDT, CDR2 YNNKEL (reference sequence). The ends lost 4 bases at V and 9 bases at J; junction bases unmatched: 8. This CDR3 is CASSRSTSGGALEQFF. In DNA, the CDR3 is TGTGCCAGCAGCCGCTCGACTAGCGGGGGGGCCCTTGAGCAGTTCTTC.

The V and J genes are TRBV30 and TRBJ2-3, with D perhaps being TRBD1 or TRBD2 (5 bases each). Per the germline V gene, CDR1 is GTSNPN and CDR2 is SVGIG (reference sequence). Trimming took off 4 bases at V and 7 bases at J, with 18 bases between the two ends. The CDR3 runs 14 residues. The CDR3: CAWTGTLELNTQYF. CDR3 nucleotides: TGTGCCTGGACCGGGACCCTTGAACTGAATACGCAGTATTTT. The entire variable domain, with the rest obtained from reference TRBV30 and TRBJ2-3, is as follows: SQTIHQWPATLVQPVGSPLSLECTVEGTSNPNLYWYRQAAGRGLQLLFYSVGIGQISSEVPQNLSASRPQDRQFILSSKKLLLSDSGFYLCAWTGTLELNTQYFGPGTRLTVL.

The CDR3 protein is CASSLTGGGKLFF. CDR3 sequence (DNA): TGTGCCAGCAGCTTGACAGGGGGCGGAAAACTGTTTTTT. J is TRBJ1-4 and V is TRBV11-2; TRBD1 matches 10 bases. V dropped 3 bases and J dropped 10; count of bases not matched to a gene: 2. The CDR3 loop spans 13 amino acids. In germline, CDR1 is SGHAT, CDR2 FQNNGV.

The genes are TRBV5-1 and TRBJ1-1, with D maybe TRBD1 (5 bases). This CDR3 is 14 amino acids long. In germline, CDR1 is SGHRS, CDR2 YFSETQ. Trimming removed 3 bases at V and 4 bases at J, with 13 bases between. The CDR3 DNA reads as TGCGCCAGCAGCTCGGACGGGGGGGGCACTGAAGCTTTCTTT. It yields the protein CASSSDGGGTEAFF.

CDR3 in amino acids: CSASTGGNQPQHF. The CDR3 DNA is TGCAGTGCTAGTACAGGGGGGAATCAGCCCCAGCATTTT. J is TRBJ1-5 and V is TRBV20-1; 8 positions agree with TRBD1. Looked up from germline, CDR1 is DFQATT and CDR2 is SNEGSKA (reference sequence). The CDR3 has 13 residues. The junction had 2 bases not matched to a gene; V was cut back by 3 bases and J by 4 bases.

This CDR3 reads CASSVSGLHTIYF. The DNA for the CDR3 is TGTGCCAGCAGTGTGTCTGGGTTACACACCATATATTTT. The J gene is TRBJ1-3, the V gene TRBV2; no firm D call. The V and J ends lost 4 bases and 8 bases respectively, with 12 bases between them. CDR3 size: 13 residues. Germline V gene data show CDR1 as SNHLY and CDR2 as FYNNEI.

The sample holds many counts of this clonotype. The V call is TRBV7-2, the J call TRBJ1-1, with 10 bases aligning to TRBD1. Germline CDR1 reads SGHTA; CDR2 reads FQGNSA. This CDR3 contains 17 residues. Trimming removed 5 bases from V and 1 base from J; junction bases left unmatched: 10. CDR3 sequence (DNA): TGTGCCAGCAGCGTAAGACCGGGACAGGGGAGGAACACTGAAGCTTTCTTT. It codes for CASSVRPGQGRNTEAFF.

With regard to this clonotype: This may arise from a read error, as a much more abundant clone is one base away. The V and J genes are TRBV12-3 or TRBV12-4 and TRBJ1-4; D is unclear. This CDR3 has 15 amino acids. The CDR3 DNA reads TGTGCCACCAGTTTGAAGAGAGGGTCTAATGAAAAACTGTTTTTT. It codes for CATSLKRGSNEKLFF.

This clonotype has at least ten counts. The chain has TRBV5-1 and TRBJ2-7, with D tentatively TRBD1 (5 bases). CDR1 is SGHRS and CDR2 is YFSETQ in the germline V gene. Trimming removed 0 bases at V and 2 bases at J, with 18 bases between. This CDR3 is 17 amino acids long. In DNA, the CDR3 is TGCGCCAGCAGCTTGGCTCGGACATCTCGGAGTACCTACGAGCAGTACTTC. This codes for CASSLARTSRSTYEQYF.

This clonotype has ten or more counts. V and J are TRBV27 and TRBJ2-1; 9 positions agree with TRBD2. The CDR3 is made up of 17 amino acids. The trim removed 7 bases at V and 5 bases at J, leaving 15 bases unmatched. CDR1 is MNHEY, CDR2 SMNVEV, per germline (reference sequence). The DNA for the CDR3 is TGTGCCAGCAAGTCGAGGGCGGCGGGGGGGCGGAACAATGAGCAGTTCTTC. It codes for CASKSRAAGGRNNEQFF.

Only a few counts were recorded for this clonotype. CDR3: CAWSVKGWNTEAFF. In DNA, the CDR3 is TGTGCCTGGAGTGTAAAGGGGTGGAACACTGAAGCTTTCTTT. The gene calls are TRBV30 and TRBJ1-1, with D possibly TRBD1 on 5 matching bases. Trimming left V 0 bases short and J 1 base short, with 9 bases between. The germline V gene has CDR1 GTSNPN and CDR2 SVGIG (reference sequence). This CDR3 has 14 amino acids.

Many counts were recorded for this clonotype. This chain links TRBV29-1 with TRBJ2-7; D call uncertain. Trimming stripped 3 bases from V and 3 bases from J, with 9 bases between. CDR1 is SQVTM and CDR2 is ANQGSEA in the germline V gene. This CDR3 has 12 residues. CDR3 sequence (DNA): TGCAGCGTTGAGGTCACCATCTACGAGCAGTACTTC. Translating it yields CSVEVTIYEQYF.

This clonotype was observed many times. J is TRBJ1-2 and V is TRBV10-3; D gene ambiguous. V was pared by 0 bases and J by 8 bases, with 10 bases between. Per germline, CDR1 ENHRY and CDR2 SYGVKD. This CDR3 has 13 residues. Written as DNA, the CDR3 is TGTGCCATCAGTGAGTCCATAGGGAACGGCTACACCTTC. As protein: CAISESIGNGYTF.

J is TRBJ2-1 and V is TRBV20-1, with 12 bases that match TRBD2. This CDR3 comprises 17 residues. V trimming: 4 bases; J trimming: 7 bases; junction bases outside the gene matches: 14. Germline assignment: CDR1 DFQATT and CDR2 SNEGSKA (reference sequence). CDR3 DNA: TGCAGTGCTATCGATTATTCGACTAGCGGGAGCGAAAATGAGCAGTTCTTC. Its translation is CSAIDYSTSGSENEQFF.

This chain links TRBV7-9 with TRBJ1-1; D gene ambiguous. The CDR3 covers 16 residues. The ends were cut back, 7 bases at V and 1 base at J, with 19 bases in the middle. Germline lookup yields CDR1 SEHNR and CDR2 FQNEAQ (reference sequence). In DNA, the CDR3 is TGTGCCAGCACCAATCGACCTCAGGCGCCGAACACTGAAGCTTTCTTT. This encodes CASTNRPQAPNTEAFF. Together with reference TRBV7-9 and TRBJ1-1, the CDR3 gives the full variable domain: DTGVSQNPRHKITKRGQNVTFRCDPISEHNRLYWYRQTLGQGPEFLTYFQNEAQLEKSRLLSDRFSAERPKGSFSTLEIQRTEQGDSAMYLCASTNRPQAPNTEAFFGQGTRLTVV.

A few counts support this clonotype. A single base separates this from a much larger clone, so it may be a read error. The chain carries TRBV6-1 and TRBJ2-1; D uncertain. Germline assignment: CDR1 MNHNS and CDR2 SASEGT. Trimming cost V 7 bases and J 8 bases, with 9 bases left between them. There are 11 residues in the CDR3. The CDR3 spells CASTRFDEQFF. Here the CDR3 DNA reads TGTGCCAGCACCAGGTTCGATGAGCAGTTCTTC.

This clonotype came up many times. The J gene is TRBJ2-1, the V gene TRBV6-1, with D perhaps matching TRBD2 (5 bases). The CDR3 has 14 residues. CDR1 MNHNS and CDR2 SASEGT come from the germline V gene. V gave up 5 bases and J gave up 0 bases, with 8 bases separating them. DNA for the CDR3: TGTGCCAGCAGTTGGACTTCCTCCTACAATGAGCAGTTCTTC. This gives the protein CASSWTSSYNEQFF.

This clonotype was found many times. The chain links TRBV5-1 to TRBJ2-5; possible D gene TRBD2, 6 bases. V dropped 0 bases and J dropped 1 base, with 10 bases sitting between them. Germline values: CDR1 SGHRS, CDR2 YFSETQ. This CDR3 is built from 15 residues. CDR3 amino acids: CASSLAGGAQETQYF. The CDR3 DNA reads TGCGCCAGCAGCTTGGCCGGGGGTGCCCAAGAGACCCAGTACTTC.

This sequence joins TRBV28 and TRBJ1-1; D is ambiguous. The CDR3 consists of 15 residues. The germline CDR1 and CDR2 sequences are MDHEN and SYDVKM. V lost 5 bases and J 2 bases, leaving 15 bases between the germline ends. The CDR3, as DNA: TGTGCCAGCAGTCGGCCCGGGATAGGAAACACTGAAGCTTTCTTT. Residues: CASSRPGIGNTEAFF. The complete variable domain, with remaining parts taken from reference TRBV28 and TRBJ1-1, reads DVKVTQSSRYLVKRTGEKVFLECVQDMDHENMFWYRQDPGLGLRLIYFSYDVKMKEKGDIPEGYSVSREKKERFSLILESASTNQTSMYLCASSRPGIGNTEAFFGQGTRLTVV.

Only a few counts were recorded for this clonotype. The chain is built from TRBV18 and TRBJ1-2, with a weak D call TRBD1 (6 bases). Trimming pared 4 bases from V and 4 bases from J, leaving 16 bases between. Germline CDR1 KGHSH, CDR2 LQKENI. This CDR3 contains 15 residues. The CDR3 is CASSRRDTEGYGYTF. CDR3 nucleotide sequence: TGTGCCAGCTCACGCCGGGACACCGAGGGCTATGGCTACACCTTC.

A note on this clonotype: A read error may be the cause here, since a much bigger clone is one base away. The rearrangement joins TRBV5-1 to TRBJ2-5; TRBD2 matches 13 bases. This CDR3 region has 19 residues. J gave up 11 bases and V 0 bases, and 19 bases lay outside the gene matches. Germline CDR1 reads SGHRS; CDR2 reads YFSETQ. CDR3 region: CASSLGAFRGLAGNTEQYF. The CDR3 DNA follows: TGCGCCAGCAGCTTGGGAGCTTTCAGGGGACTAGCGGGGAATACTGAGCAGTACTTC.